This T cell receptor beta chain was captured by sequencing in a study of response to subunit inactivated influenza vaccine. Findings and limits, study-wide: With each seasonal influenza vaccination, the authors suggested, few new T cells are recruited.

For this clonotype: Its antigen is still unknown.

TCRdb re-called the RT-PCR reads with MiXCR, one entry per CDR3 protein. The sample has about 700,000 distinct CDR3 sequences, about 15% seen once. Germline V lookup: CDR1 MGHRA, CDR2 YSYEKL. The CDR3 extends over 16 amino acids. Trimming took 0 bases from V and 3 from J, leaving 15 bases between them. The chain recombines TRBV4-1 with TRBJ2-7; either TRBD1 or TRBD2 may supply D (6 bases each). This clonotype was sampled from a man in his forties or fifties who received an inactivated influenza vaccine. The specimen comprised PBMCs from blood, sampled about 14 days before vaccination. DNA of the CDR3: TGCGCCAGCAGCCAAGATTTCACGGGGGCCTTCTACGAGCAGTACTTC. Its protein product is CASSQDFTGAFYEQYF.